This T cell receptor (beta chain) was sequenced during a study of blood T cell repertoires in COVID-19. Study-level background: Spain, Italy and the United States supplied samples that represented acute and convalescent COVID-19.

The CDR3 runs to 14 residues. In germline, CDR1 is LNHDA, CDR2 SQIVND (reference sequence). Trimming at V came to 4 bases and at J to 7 bases, leaving 1 base not matched to a gene. This clone was counted a single time. While infection was still active, Seattle patients were enrolled and then followed longitudinally. Original processing notes: Nucleated cell number was recorded as an estimate derived from reference gene primer amplification. Profiling relied on immunoSEQ multiplex PCR, and the TCRdb table lists in-frame clones only, not all of them. V and J calls and clone size are as listed in that table; D and trimming were resolved from the DNA. The table includes about 180,000 clones, approximately 85% detected once.

Sequencing input: peripheral blood. V usage is TRBV19 and J usage is TRBJ1-6, with 10 nucleotides matching TRBD1. The TCR sequence derives from a man at least 80 years old with COVID-19, enrolled during active disease. The CDR3 region is CASSTGQGNSPLHF. The CDR3 DNA follows: TGTGCCAGTAGTACGGGACAGGGGAATTCACCCCTCCACTTT.